Shown below are 26 T cell receptor beta chains from a single sample sequenced in a study of blood T cell repertoires in COVID-19 (dated by TCRdb to 2018 to 2020). Libraries came from the immunoSEQ multiplex PCR assay. TCRdb took this table from immuneACCESS and kept in-frame rearrangements with V and J called. Such tables lack part of the clones; where checked against another copy, unresolved V genes explain under half of the gap, and the rest is unexplained. The sample table contains about 670,000 clones; only one count was recorded for 80% to 90% of them. In total, the top ten clones hold approximately 0.25% of the sample. Sequenced: peripheral blood. The receptor source for this set is a woman aged 18-29 years with acute or convalescent COVID-19.

About this clone itself: Other nucleotide sequences in the sample specify the same CDR3. The CDR3 DNA sequence: TGTGCCAGTAGTACTCCGACAGCCAATAACTATGGCTACACCTTC. Its translation: CASSTPTANNYGYTF. The J gene is TRBJ1-2, the V gene TRBV19; D might be TRBD1 (5 bases). Trimming took off 4 bases at V and 1 base at J, with 13 bases between the two ends. CDR3 length: 15 amino acids. Germline CDR1 and CDR2: LNHDA and SQIVND (reference sequence).

The V call is TRBV27, the J call TRBJ2-1; 11 positions match TRBD2. From germline, CDR1 is MNHEY and CDR2 SMNVEV (reference sequence). This CDR3 spans 15 amino acids. V trimming: 5 bases; J trimming: 7 bases; junction bases outside the gene matches: 7. CDR3 protein: CASSPYSGGANEQFF. The CDR3 DNA sequence: TGTGCCAGCAGTCCGTATAGCGGGGGGGCAAATGAGCAGTTCTTC.

V and J are TRBV7-8 and TRBJ2-6, with a weak D call TRBD2 (6 bases). The CDR3 has 15 amino acids. V was cut by 4 bases and J by 3 bases, with 10 bases left in between. Looked up from germline, CDR1 is SGHVS and CDR2 is FQNEAQ. CDR3 bases: TGTGCCAGCAGCTCGCGGGGTTATGGGGCCAACGTCCTGACTTTC. Translated, it gives CASSSRGYGANVLTF.

This rearrangement joins TRBV7-2 to TRBJ1-3; D perhaps matches TRBD1 (5 bases). The germline gives CDR1 SGHTA, CDR2 FQGNSA. CDR3 length: 14 residues. The germline V and J ends were trimmed by 2 bases and 4 bases, with 9 bases remaining between them. CDR3 region: CASSLTQGGNTIYF. The CDR3 region has the DNA TGTGCCAGCAGCTTAACTCAGGGAGGAAACACCATATATTTT.

The V and J genes are TRBV27 and TRBJ1-1; tentatively, D is TRBD1 (5 bases). CDR1 and CDR2 (germline): MNHEY, SMNVEV (reference sequence). The CDR3 length is 15 residues. The V gene lost 4 bases and the J gene lost 4 bases, with 16 bases spanning the gap. In nucleotides, the CDR3 is TGTGCCAGCAGTTCAAGGCCAAGCGGGGCCACTGAAGCTTTCTTT. Its protein is CASSSRPSGATEAFF.

The V gene is TRBV19, the J gene TRBJ1-5; unclear D gene. V was cut by 3 bases and J by 8 bases, with 8 bases left in between. There are 12 residues in the CDR3. The germline gives CDR1 LNHDA, CDR2 SQIVND (reference sequence). The CDR3 protein is CASSIFVEPQHF. The CDR3 DNA sequence: TGTGCCAGTAGTATCTTCGTAGAGCCCCAGCATTTT.

The chain joins TRBV2 to TRBJ1-5; TRBD1 might be the D (6 bases). Trimming removed 6 bases at V and 6 bases at J, with 21 bases between. The CDR3 length is 16 residues. The V gene's germline CDR1 is SNHLY and CDR2 FYNNEI. CDR3 in DNA: TGTGCCAGCAGACATAAGGACAGAGATTTCGGTCAGCCCCAGCATTTT. This codes for CASRHKDRDFGQPQHF.

The chain uses TRBV7-8 and TRBJ1-2; a possible D gene is TRBD1 (6 bases). Germline V CDR1 and CDR2: SGHVS, FQNEAQ. This CDR3 has 13 amino acids. V was clipped by 1 base and J by 9 bases, with 12 bases between them. The CDR3 region is CASSLDRELSYTF. Written as DNA, the CDR3 is TGTGCCAGCAGCTTAGACAGGGAATTGAGCTACACCTTC.

As DNA, the CDR3 is TGTGCCAGCTCACAAGATACAGGGGGGAAAAATGAAAAACTGTTTTTT. Its translation is CASSQDTGGKNEKLFF. The chain links TRBV18 to TRBJ1-4, with 8 nucleotides matching TRBD1. Germline V gene data show CDR1 as KGHSH and CDR2 as LQKENI. This CDR3 comprises 16 residues. V gave up 4 bases and J gave up 5 bases; unmatched junction bases: 9. The full variable domain, rest sourced from reference TRBV18 and TRBJ1-4, is NAGVMQNPRHLVRRRGQEARLRCSPMKGHSHVYWYRQLPEEGLKFMVYLQKENIIDESGMPKERFSAEFPKEGPSILRIQQVVRGDSAAYFCASSQDTGGKNEKLFFGSGTQLSVL.

The chain carries TRBV9 and TRBJ2-3, with TRBD2 matching 7 bases. This CDR3 has 16 residues. Germline V gives CDR1 SGDLS, CDR2 YYNGEE. After removal of 2 bases from V and 0 bases from J, the junction contained 6 bases not matched to a gene. The CDR3 DNA reads TGTGCCAGCAGCGTTGGAGCGGGGACTAGCACAGATACGCAGTATTTT. Translating gives CASSVGAGTSTDTQYF.

This rearrangement joins TRBV5-1 to TRBJ1-4; a possible D gene is TRBD1 (6 bases). Germline lookup yields CDR1 SGHRS and CDR2 YFSETQ. The ends were cut back, 1 base at V and 7 bases at J, with 20 bases in the middle. The CDR3 length is 17 residues. In nucleotides, the CDR3 is TGCGCCAGCAGCTTGTATGGGCAAACTCAGGGGAGTGAAAAACTGTTTTTT. It is translated as CASSLYGQTQGSEKLFF.

The J gene is TRBJ1-2, the V gene TRBV6-5, with TRBD1 matching 8 bases. J was trimmed by 4 bases and V by 2 bases; bases with no gene match: 3. In germline, CDR1 is MNHEY, CDR2 SVGAGI. The CDR3 contains 14 residues. The CDR3 spells CASSYIQGGYGYTF. CDR3 bases: TGTGCCAGCAGTTACATACAGGGGGGCTATGGCTACACCTTC.

The rearrangement joins TRBV24-1 to TRBJ2-1; weak D call: TRBD2 (5 bases). The germline gives CDR1 KGHDR, CDR2 SFDVKD. The V gene lost 4 bases and the J gene lost 10 bases, with 10 bases spanning the gap. The CDR3 is 12 residues long. The CDR3 DNA reads TGTGCCACCAGTGAAGAGGGCTGGGAGCAGTTCTTC. Translating gives CATSEEGWEQFF.

The chain combines TRBV5-1 with TRBJ2-5, with TRBD2 as a possible D gene (6 bases). V was shortened by 5 bases and J by 0 bases, with 14 bases between the two germline ends. The CDR3 sequence is 15 residues long. From germline, CDR1 is SGHRS and CDR2 YFSETQ. CDR3 sequence (DNA): TGCGCCAGCAGAAGGGACTCGACCTACCAAGAGACCCAGTACTTC. Translation gives CASRRDSTYQETQYF. Drawing the rest from reference TRBV5-1 and TRBJ2-5, the complete variable domain is KAGVTQTPRYLIKTRGQQVTLSCSPISGHRSVSWYQQTPGQGLQFLFEYFSETQRNKGNFPGRFSGRQFSNSRSEMNVSTLELGDSALYLCASRRDSTYQETQYFGPGTRLLVL.

This clone was detected a few times. The chain uses TRBV7-7 and TRBJ2-7, with 8 positions matching TRBD1. Trimming at V came to 0 bases and at J to 3 bases, leaving 7 bases not matched to a gene. Germline CDR1 SSHAT, CDR2 FNYEAQ (reference sequence). The CDR3 has 16 amino acids. CDR3 sequence (DNA): TGTGCCAGCAGCTTAGCTGCGCGGACAGGGAACTACGAGCAGTACTTC. The encoded protein is CASSLAARTGNYEQYF. The full variable domain, its missing parts supplied by reference TRBV7-7 and TRBJ2-7, is GAGVSQSPRYKVTKRGQDVTLRCDPISSHATLYWYQQALGQGPEFLTYFNYEAQPDKSGLPSDRFSAERPEGSISTLTIQRTEQRDSAMYRCASSLAARTGNYEQYFGPGTRLTVT.

V is TRBV7-3 and J is TRBJ2-2, with D possibly being TRBD2 (5 bases). CDR3 length equals 15 residues. V lost 5 bases to trimming and J lost 6 bases, with 16 bases between them. The V gene's germline CDR1 is SGHTA and CDR2 FQGTGA. The CDR3, as DNA: TGTGCCAGCAGCCCCCGCTTGGGGAGCCCCGGGGAGCTGTTTTTT. It specifies CASSPRLGSPGELFF.

The chain links TRBV14 to TRBJ1-4, with 9 bases fitting TRBD1. Unmatched junction bases numbered 14, after V lost 3 bases and J lost 6 bases. This CDR3 region has 18 residues. CDR1 SGHDN and CDR2 FVKESK come from the germline V gene. CDR3 amino acids: CASSHPSGQGNWDEKLFF. The CDR3 DNA follows: TGTGCCAGCAGCCATCCCTCCGGACAGGGGAATTGGGATGAAAAACTGTTTTTT.

This clone was seen just once. The V gene is TRBV4-1, the J gene TRBJ1-1; D may be TRBD1 (6 bases). The germline CDR1 and CDR2 sequences are MGHRA and YSYEKL. The CDR3 is 15 amino acids. The ends were cut back, 0 bases at V and 6 bases at J, with 14 bases in the middle. The CDR3 loop is CASSQDDSEGAEAFF. The DNA of the CDR3 is TGCGCCAGCAGCCAAGATGACAGCGAGGGGGCTGAAGCTTTCTTT.

J is TRBJ2-7 and V is TRBV11-2; maybe TRBD1 (5 bases). Germline-derived CDR1 and CDR2 are SGHAT and FQNNGV. Trimming stripped 5 bases from V and 4 bases from J, with 18 bases between. This CDR3 comprises 15 residues. CDR3 residues: CASSPRQQVFYEQYF. CDR3 coding DNA: TGTGCCAGCAGCCCAAGACAGCAAGTGTTTTACGAGCAGTACTTC.

The chain couples TRBV4-3 to TRBJ1-2; perhaps TRBD1 as D (5 bases). The CDR3 runs to 17 residues. CDR1 LGHNA and CDR2 YSLEER come from the germline V gene. Deletions cut 4 bases from V and 2 bases from J, with 20 bases between. The CDR3 DNA reads as TGCGCCAGCAGCCCATTCCTCGGCAGGGCGCTCAACTATGGCTACACCTTC. Its protein product is CASSPFLGRALNYGYTF.

This chain links TRBV10-2 with TRBJ1-1, with 9 bases matching TRBD1. Per the germline V gene, CDR1 is WSHSY and CDR2 is SAAADI. With V trimmed by 6 bases and J by 4 bases, 6 bases remained unmatched. This CDR3 comprises 14 residues. The CDR3 bases are TGCGCCAGCAGACAGGGGGCGCGGAGCACTGAAGCTTTCTTT. Protein sequence: CASRQGARSTEAFF.

The CDR3 nucleotides are TGTGCCAGCAGCTTGGGGACAGGGGGAACGAACACTGAAGCTTTCTTT. It specifies CASSLGTGGTNTEAFF. The chain uses TRBV7-9 and TRBJ1-1, with TRBD1 identical over 11 bases. The germline gives CDR1 SEHNR, CDR2 FQNEAQ (reference sequence). With 3 bases clipped from V and 1 base from J, the junction kept 4 bases outside the gene matches. The CDR3 length is 16 residues.

There are a few counts of this clone. The chain has TRBV6-5 and TRBJ1-2, with 8 bases that match TRBD1. The length of the CDR3 is 15 residues. Germline CDR1 and CDR2: MNHEY and SVGAGI. Trimming cost V 6 bases and J 5 bases; bases outside gene matches: 11. The CDR3 nucleotides are TGTGCCAGCAGGTCCAGGGGGCGGGCCATTTATGGCTACACCTTC. It translates to CASRSRGRAIYGYTF.

The V and J genes are TRBV6-5 and TRBJ2-7, with D uncertain. The CDR3 has 12 amino acids. The V end lost 7 bases, the J end lost 4 bases, and 11 bases lay between the germline ends. Germline V gene sequence: CDR1 MNHEY, CDR2 SVGAGI. The DNA of the CDR3 is TGTGCCAGCACCGGAGACGAATACGAGCAGTACTTC. Protein product: CASTGDEYEQYF.

This chain's CDR3 is CASSIPGGIINTIYF. The DNA for the CDR3 is TGTGCCAGTAGTATCCCAGGGGGCATTATAAACACCATATATTTT. The rearrangement uses TRBV19 and TRBJ1-3; 8 bases are shared with TRBD1. Germline CDR1 LNHDA, CDR2 SQIVND (reference sequence). Unmatched junction bases numbered 7, after V lost 3 bases and J lost 6 bases. This CDR3 region has 15 residues.

The chain employs TRBV5-1 and TRBJ2-3, with 11 bases aligning to TRBD1. Trimming removed 3 bases from V and 6 bases from J; junction bases left unmatched: 9. The CDR3 sequence is 16 residues long. The germline gives CDR1 SGHRS, CDR2 YFSETQ. CDR3 DNA: TGCGCCAGCAGCTCCCCCGGACAGGGGGCGGGGGATACGCAGTATTTT. Amino acids: CASSSPGQGAGDTQYF.